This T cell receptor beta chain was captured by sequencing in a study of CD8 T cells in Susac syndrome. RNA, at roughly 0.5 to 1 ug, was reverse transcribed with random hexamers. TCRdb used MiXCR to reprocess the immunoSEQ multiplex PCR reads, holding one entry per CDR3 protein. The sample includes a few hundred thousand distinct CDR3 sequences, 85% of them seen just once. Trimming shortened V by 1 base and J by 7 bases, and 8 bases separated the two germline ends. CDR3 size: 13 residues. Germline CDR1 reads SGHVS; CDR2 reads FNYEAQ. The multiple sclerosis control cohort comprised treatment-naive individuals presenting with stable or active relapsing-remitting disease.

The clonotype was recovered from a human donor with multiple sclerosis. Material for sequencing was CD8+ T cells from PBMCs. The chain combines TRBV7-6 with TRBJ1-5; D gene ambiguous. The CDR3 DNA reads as TGTGCCAGCAGCTTAGGTCCTGCCCAGCCCCAGCATTTT. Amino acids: CASSLGPAQPQHF.